The next 26 T cell receptor beta chains were all read from a single sample in a study of blood T cells in healthy people across ages. A J-beta primer mix and a sample-barcoded 5' primer were used in a second PCR of roughly 7 to 12 cycles. TCRdb fed the 5' RACE reads into MiXCR, producing one record per CDR3 protein. Of about 780,000 distinct CDR3 sequences listed, 46% are singletons. Sequencing input: blood. All receptors come from a man older than 75 in good health.

The chain is built from TRBV9 and TRBJ1-3; D possibly corresponds to TRBD1 (5 bases). V was shortened by 2 bases and J by 0 bases, with 6 bases between the two germline ends. Germline CDR1 is SGDLS and CDR2 is YYNGEE. The length of the CDR3 is 14 residues. The CDR3 bases are TGTGCCAGCAGCGTGGACATCTCTGGAAACACCATATATTTT. It codes for CASSVDISGNTIYF.

The genes are TRBV7-2 and TRBJ2-7; D is perhaps TRBD2 (5 bases). V was clipped by 2 bases and J by 6 bases, with 23 bases between them. CDR3 length: 17 amino acids. Germline V lookup: CDR1 SGHTA, CDR2 FQGNSA. This chain's CDR3 is CASSLRLAGPTSGEQYF. The CDR3, as DNA: TGTGCCAGCAGCTTAAGGCTAGCAGGACCTACCTCCGGCGAGCAGTACTTC.

This clonotype has just a few counts. The rearrangement joins TRBV21-1 to TRBJ2-1; the table's D call of TRBD1 was not tested on the DNA. TRBV21-1 is a pseudogene locus. This CDR3 is 14 amino acids long. The CDR3: CASSQPEGVRGEFF. CDR3 DNA: TGTGCCAGCAGCCAACCCGAGGGGGTCAGGGGAGAGTTCTTC.

The chain recombines TRBV7-2 with TRBJ2-2; D is perhaps TRBD2 (6 bases). The CDR3 covers 15 residues. The germline CDR1 and CDR2 sequences are SGHTA and FQGNSA. V was pared by 3 bases and J by 1 base, with 9 bases between. The CDR3 coding sequence is TGTGCCAGCAGCTTGGGGGAGGTGAACACCGGGGAGCTGTTTTTT. Translated: CASSLGEVNTGELFF.

V is TRBV20-1 and J is TRBJ2-3, with TRBD2 as a possible D gene (5 bases). CDR1 DFQATT and CDR2 SNEGSKA come from the germline V gene (reference sequence). The CDR3 is 16 amino acids. V lost 6 bases and J 1 base, leaving 20 bases between the germline ends. CDR3 sequence (DNA): TGCAGTGCCCCAACACGGACTCAAGCTGGCACAGATACGCAGTATTTT. Its protein is CSAPTRTQAGTDTQYF.

V and J are TRBV4-1 and TRBJ2-1, with 9 bases lining up with TRBD2. J lost 6 bases, V lost 4 bases, and 7 bases had no gene match. This CDR3 is 15 amino acids long. Germline CDR1 reads MGHRA; CDR2 reads YSYEKL. CDR3 sequence (DNA): TGCGCCAGCAGCCCGGAGCGGGGGGCCATCAATGAGCAGTTCTTC. This gives the protein CASSPERGAINEQFF.

This clonotype was seen many times. This rearrangement joins TRBV20-1 to TRBJ2-7, with TRBD2 identical over 8 bases. This CDR3 spans 13 amino acids. V lost 6 bases and J lost 2; bases outside the gene matches: 6. CDR1 and CDR2 from the germline V gene are DFQATT and SNEGSKA (reference sequence). The CDR3 region has the DNA TGCAGTGCAAATAGCGGGGCACCCTACGAGCAGTACTTC. It translates to CSANSGAPYEQYF.

The chain links TRBV5-1 to TRBJ2-3; D not certain. V dropped 0 bases and J dropped 8 bases, with 10 bases sitting between them. Germline values: CDR1 SGHRS, CDR2 YFSETQ. This CDR3 spans 13 amino acids. This chain's CDR3 is CASSLDRRRTQYF. The CDR3 DNA is TGCGCCAGCAGCTTGGATAGAAGGCGTACGCAGTATTTT.

This chain connects TRBV20-1 to TRBJ2-1, with 9 bases that match TRBD2. CDR1 and CDR2 from the germline V gene are DFQATT and SNEGSKA (reference sequence). V dropped 4 bases and J dropped 8; count of bases not matched to a gene: 12. This CDR3 region has 15 residues. CDR3 loop: CSATYAGGPLHEQFF. In DNA form, the CDR3 reads TGCAGTGCTACCTATGCGGGAGGGCCCCTTCATGAGCAGTTCTTC.

This clonotype was observed a few times. The CDR3 bases are TGTGCCAGCAGCCCCAGAAGTTCCAGGGTGGGTGAAAAACTGTTTTTT. It translates to CASSPRSSRVGEKLFF. This chain joins TRBV7-2 and TRBJ1-4; perhaps TRBD1 as D (5 bases). Germline V gene sequence: CDR1 SGHTA, CDR2 FQGNSA. The CDR3 runs 16 residues. With 5 bases removed from V and 7 bases from J, the gap between germline ends came to 20 bases.

On this clonotype itself: Mismatch with germline at one junction end may stem from a read error. The chain links TRBV15 to TRBJ1-2; D ambiguous. Germline CDR1 is LNHNV and CDR2 is YYDKDF (reference sequence). The CDR3 length is 13 residues. The CDR3 DNA is TGTGCCACCATCAGAGATTTGCGATACGGCTACACCTTC. It encodes CATIRDLRYGYTF.

As regards this clonotype: A read error may explain this, as a much larger clone is one base away. CDR3 residues: CSVPRTDTYEQYF. The CDR3 coding sequence is TGCAGCGTCCCCCGGACAGATACCTACGAGCAGTACTTC. The V call is TRBV29-1, the J call TRBJ2-7; the D gene is possibly TRBD1 (6 bases). Germline V gene sequence: CDR1 SQVTM, CDR2 ANQGSEA. V dropped 6 bases and J dropped 2 bases, with 14 bases sitting between them. This CDR3 has 13 residues.

There are a few counts of this clonotype. The chain carries TRBV20-1 and TRBJ2-3, with 11 nucleotides matching TRBD1. V gave up 6 bases and J gave up 5 bases; unmatched junction bases: 10. The CDR3 length is 15 residues. Per germline, CDR1 DFQATT and CDR2 SNEGSKA (reference sequence). The CDR3 here is CSAVLGTGGGDTQYF. The DNA for the CDR3 is TGCAGTGCCGTCCTCGGGACAGGGGGTGGAGATACGCAGTATTTT.

The V and J genes are TRBV12-3 or TRBV12-4 and TRBJ2-7, with 11 positions matching TRBD1. The DNA matches TRBJ2-5 better at its end, which makes the J call doubtful. The CDR3 covers 15 residues. CDR3 nucleotide sequence: TGTGCCAGCACCATTCCGGGACAGGGGGTGGAGACCCAGTACTTC. The encoded protein is CASTIPGQGVETQYF.

The V call is TRBV5-1, the J call TRBJ2-4; D uncertain. The germline V gene has CDR1 SGHRS and CDR2 YFSETQ. The CDR3 extends over 14 amino acids. Trimming pared 0 bases from V and 0 bases from J, leaving 4 bases between. The CDR3 bases are TGCGCCAGCAGCTTGGCGACAGCCAAAAACATTCAGTACTTC. It encodes CASSLATAKNIQYF.

V gene TRBV7-2 combines with J gene TRBJ2-1; 12 bases fit TRBD2. V shed 4 bases, J shed 7 bases, and the junction held 11 bases outside the gene matches. The CDR3 runs to 17 residues. CDR1 is SGHTA, CDR2 FQGNSA, per germline. CDR3 amino acids: CASSSTSGSLSGNEQFF. In DNA, the CDR3 is TGTGCCAGCAGCTCGACTAGCGGGAGTCTATCGGGGAATGAGCAGTTCTTC.

This chain uses TRBV20-1 with TRBJ2-3, with a tentative D call TRBD2 (5 bases). This CDR3 comprises 14 residues. CDR1 and CDR2 from the germline V gene are DFQATT and SNEGSKA (reference sequence). Trimming stripped 6 bases from V and 0 bases from J, with 13 bases between. CDR3 loop: CSAKLLGSTDTQYF. DNA for the CDR3: TGCAGTGCCAAACTACTAGGTAGCACAGATACGCAGTATTTT.

Only a few counts were recorded for this clonotype. V usage is TRBV6-6 and J usage is TRBJ2-1, with 8 bases lining up with TRBD2. V shed 2 bases, J shed 5 bases, and the junction held 2 bases outside the gene matches. The CDR3 covers 14 residues. Germline values: CDR1 MNHNY, CDR2 SVGAGI (reference sequence). The CDR3 spells CASSYAGRDNEQFF. The CDR3 DNA reads TGTGCCAGCAGTTACGCCGGGAGGGACAATGAGCAGTTCTTC.

This clonotype was found a few times. J is TRBJ2-7 and V is TRBV28; 10 nucleotides match TRBD1. This CDR3 has 19 residues. The trim removed 6 bases at V and 5 bases at J, leaving 22 bases unmatched. Germline CDR1 reads MDHEN; CDR2 reads SYDVKM. The CDR3 sequence: CASSLPSETGGVKSHEQYF. DNA for the CDR3: TGTGCCAGCAGCCTTCCCTCGGAGACAGGGGGCGTTAAATCCCACGAGCAGTACTTC.

This sequence joins TRBV6-2 or TRBV6-3 and TRBJ2-1, with 9 bases lining up with TRBD2. V gave up 3 bases and J gave up 9 bases; unmatched junction bases: 6. CDR1 and CDR2 from the germline V gene are MNHEY and SVGEGT. The CDR3 is 14 amino acids. This CDR3 reads CASSYAGTSSEQFF. As DNA, the CDR3 is TGTGCCAGCAGTTATGCCGGGACTAGCAGTGAGCAGTTCTTC.

Here the CDR3 DNA reads TGCAGCTCCGGTTCGGCGGTTGGTGGTGATACGCAGTATTTT. This translates into CSSGSAVGGDTQYF. The gene calls are TRBV29-1 and TRBJ2-3; D is undetermined. Deletions cut 8 bases from V and 6 bases from J, with 21 bases between. Per germline, CDR1 SQVTM and CDR2 ANQGSEA. This CDR3 is built from 14 residues.

This clonotype was seen ten or more times. The V gene is TRBV20-1, the J gene TRBJ2-1; 12 bases are shared with TRBD2. Germline V lookup: CDR1 DFQATT, CDR2 SNEGSKA (reference sequence). The CDR3 covers 17 residues. V shed 6 bases and J 7 bases; nucleotides not matched to a gene: 16. Written as DNA, the CDR3 is TGCAGTGCCCACAATCCGGGACTAGCGGGCCGCGGTAATGAGCAGTTCTTC. Its translation is CSAHNPGLAGRGNEQFF.

The chain is built from TRBV12-3 or TRBV12-4 and TRBJ2-1; no firm D call. This CDR3 comprises 13 residues. The V end lost 5 bases, the J end lost 5 bases, and 10 bases lay between the germline ends. In DNA, the CDR3 is TGTGCCAGCAGTCGTCTAGTTAACAATGAGCAGTTCTTC. Translation gives CASSRLVNNEQFF.

This clonotype was seen ten or more times. This chain uses TRBV29-1 with TRBJ2-1; D gene ambiguous. The CDR3 extends over 10 amino acids. Germline lookup yields CDR1 SQVTM and CDR2 ANQGSEA. Trimming removed 4 bases at V and 9 bases at J, with 7 bases between. As DNA, the CDR3 is TGCAGCGTTGGAAGAGCTGAGCAGTTCTTC. Residues: CSVGRAEQFF.

This clonotype was seen only a few times. The chain recombines TRBV10-3 with TRBJ1-1; 7 bases match TRBD1. Germline V gene sequence: CDR1 ENHRY, CDR2 SYGVKD. V dropped 6 bases and J dropped 7; count of bases not matched to a gene: 14. The CDR3 is 15 residues long. CDR3 loop: CAISEIAGTAFEAFF. The DNA of the CDR3 is TGTGCCATCAGCGAGATCGCCGGGACAGCCTTTGAAGCTTTCTTT.

This clonotype was detected many times. V gene TRBV10-3 combines with J gene TRBJ2-7; a possible D gene is TRBD1 (5 bases). The CDR3 has 14 residues. V shed 3 bases and J shed 5 bases, with 14 bases lying between them. Germline CDR1 ENHRY, CDR2 SYGVKD. The CDR3 sequence: CAISDSNRRDEQYF. As DNA, the CDR3 is TGTGCCATCAGTGATTCCAACAGGCGCGACGAGCAGTACTTC.